These T cell receptor beta chains were read from a single sample in a study of cytomegalovirus exposure and HLA in healthy donors. Some clones are missing from TCRdb's copy, which holds only in-frame ones; the method was immunoSEQ multiplex PCR. The sample carries 180,000 or so clones, more than 75% recorded once. Sample: PBMCs. These receptors came from a woman between 25 and 40 years old in good health and CMV-seropositive. Each CDR3 is given with its conserved first and last residue. D genes are given only for firm matches.

D gene,J gene,V gene,CDR3 length,CDR3 protein,CDR3 DNA
.,TRBJ2-1,TRBV27,13,CASSHNRVNEQFF,TGTGCCAGCAGTCATAACAGGGTCAATGAGCAGTTCTTC
.,TRBJ1-4,TRBV4-3,16,CASSQGNGSTNEKLFF,TGCGCCAGCAGCCAAGGAAACGGTTCAACTAATGAAAAACTGTTTTTT
TRBD2,TRBJ2-5,TRBV7-2,12,CASGSGGETQYF,TGTGCCAGCGGGAGCGGGGGAGAGACCCAGTACTTC
TRBD2,TRBJ2-3,TRBV11-3,17,CASRQRGGGFSTDTQYF,TGTGCCAGCAGGCAACGGGGGGGCGGTTTCTCCACAGATACGCAGTATTTT
.,TRBJ1-5,TRBV5-5,16,CASSPSGQRNNQPQHF,TGTGCCAGCAGTCCTTCGGGACAACGCAACAATCAGCCCCAGCATTTT
TRBD1,TRBJ1-2,TRBV19,20,CASSIPDQGQGSFLNYGYTF,TGTGCCAGTAGTATACCCGACCAAGGACAGGGATCCTTTCTTAACTATGGCTACACCTTC
TRBD2,TRBJ2-2,TRBV18,15,CASSGLAGKNGELFF,TGTGCCAGCTCAGGACTAGCGGGGAAGAACGGGGAGCTGTTTTTT
TRBD2,TRBJ2-5,TRBV4-3,15,CASSQGGRGRETQYF,TGCGCCAGCAGCCAGGGAGGGCGGGGGAGAGAGACCCAGTACTTC
TRBD2,TRBJ2-4,TRBV5-1,13,CASSLGLANIQYF,TGCGCCAGCAGCTTGGGACTAGCGAACATTCAGTACTTC
TRBD1,TRBJ1-3,TRBV7-2,14,CASSLRGGTDTIYF,TGTGCCAGCAGCTTACGAGGGGGCACGGACACCATATATTTT
TRBD2,TRBJ2-5,TRBV5-4,16,CASSPGSGANQETQYF,TGTGCCAGCAGCCCAGGGAGCGGGGCAAACCAAGAGACCCAGTACTTC
TRBD2,TRBJ2-3,TRBV4-3,17,CASSQEGAGGRTDTQYF,TGCGCCAGCAGCCAAGAGGGGGCGGGGGGGCGGACAGATACGCAGTATTTT
TRBD1,TRBJ2-1,TRBV28,15,CASSSVTGIANEQFF,TGTGCCAGCAGCTCCGTGACAGGGATCGCGAATGAGCAGTTCTTC
TRBD1,TRBJ1-4,TRBV27,15,CASSPRDRGHEKLFF,TGTGCCAGCAGTCCCCGGGACAGGGGGCATGAAAAACTGTTTTTT
TRBD1,TRBJ1-1,TRBV29-1,16,CSVEARDRGRDTEAFF,TGCAGCGTTGAGGCTAGGGACAGGGGGAGAGACACTGAAGCTTTCTTT
.,TRBJ1-2,TRBV6-5,15,CASSYEYGGEEGYTF,TGTGCCAGCAGTTACGAGTACGGAGGGGAGGAAGGCTACACCTTC
.,TRBJ1-3,TRBV29-1,13,CSAARSNLDTIYF,TGCAGCGCCGCCCGCTCGAACTTGGACACCATATATTTT
.,TRBJ1-6,TRBV28,13,CASSLSRNSPLHF,TGTGCCAGCAGTTTATCTCGGAATTCACCCCTCCACTTT
.,TRBJ1-6,TRBV4-1,16,CASSQFAAGPNSPLHF,TGCGCCAGCAGCCAGTTCGCGGCAGGGCCGAATTCACCCCTCCACTTT
.,TRBJ2-1,TRBV27,14,CASSLIPHRGEQFF,TGTGCCAGCAGTTTGATACCACATCGGGGTGAGCAGTTCTTC
TRBD1,TRBJ2-7,TRBV5-1,14,CASSPTGTPYEQYF,TGCGCCAGCAGCCCGACAGGGACGCCCTACGAGCAGTACTTC
TRBD2,TRBJ2-5,TRBV12-5,16,CASGLDGGGRSETQYF,TGTGCTAGTGGTTTGGATGGCGGGGGTAGGTCAGAGACCCAGTACTTC